The 27 T cell receptor beta chains below come from one sample, sequenced in a study of T cell repertoires in cytomegalovirus infection. TCRdb redid the calling of the reads with MiXCR, one entry per CDR3 protein. The sample consists of 600,000 to 800,000 distinct CDR3 sequences, about 24% of them appearing once. Material: CD8+ T cells from PBMCs. Every receptor here comes from a human donor in good health (CMV status not recorded). Some clones in this sample may be carry-over from other donors' samples.

This clonotype was counted only a few times. This rearrangement joins TRBV7-9 to TRBJ1-3; TRBD1 is a possible D gene (6 bases). Trimming shortened V by 3 bases and J by 0 bases, and 24 bases separated the two germline ends. This CDR3 has 20 amino acids. CDR1 SEHNR and CDR2 FQNEAQ come from the germline V gene (reference sequence). CDR3 DNA: TGTGCCAGCAGCTTGGTGAGGCAGGGGCGATCGACCTACTCTGGAAACACCATATATTTT. Encoded protein: CASSLVRQGRSTYSGNTIYF.

This clonotype was seen a few times. J is TRBJ2-3 and V is TRBV7-3, with no clear D. Per the germline V gene, CDR1 is SGHTA and CDR2 is FQGTGA. The CDR3 contains 15 residues. Trimming shortened V by 4 bases and J by 0 bases, and 11 bases separated the two germline ends. The DNA of the CDR3 is TGTGCCAGCAGCTCAGTAATTTCTAGCACAGATACGCAGTATTTT. The encoded protein is CASSSVISSTDTQYF.

The chain couples TRBV25-1 to TRBJ1-3; 7 positions agree with TRBD1. Germline assignment: CDR1 MGHDK and CDR2 SYGVNS. V dropped 0 bases and J dropped 1; count of bases not matched to a gene: 12. CDR3 length: 19 residues. This CDR3 reads CASSEYYPSKGQSGNTIYF. The CDR3 DNA sequence: TGTGCCAGCAGTGAATATTACCCCAGTAAGGGACAGTCTGGAAACACCATATATTTT.

The rearrangement links TRBV7-3 to TRBJ1-2; 7 nucleotides align to TRBD1. Trimming cost V 5 bases and J 3 bases; bases outside gene matches: 9. CDR3 length: 15 amino acids. Germline lookup yields CDR1 SGHTA and CDR2 FQGTGA. This chain's CDR3 is CASSPGTVGDYGYTF. For the CDR3, the DNA is TGTGCCAGCAGCCCCGGGACAGTCGGGGACTATGGCTACACCTTC.

This clonotype came up many times. The genes are TRBV7-2 and TRBJ2-7; a possible D gene is TRBD1 (5 bases). Trimming took off 1 base at V and 2 bases at J, with 9 bases between the two ends. CDR1 SGHTA and CDR2 FQGNSA come from the germline V gene. The CDR3 consists of 14 residues. For the CDR3, the DNA is TGTGCCAGCAGCTTAGGCGTAGGGGCCTACGAGCAGTACGTC. Residues: CASSLGVGAYEQYV.

The chain employs TRBV4-3 and TRBJ2-1, with 14 nucleotides matching TRBD2. Trimming at V came to 3 bases and at J to 9 bases, leaving 10 bases not matched to a gene. This CDR3 has 17 amino acids. Germline CDR1 and CDR2: LGHNA and YSLEER. The CDR3 sequence: CASSQAGLAGGLGEQFF. Here the CDR3 DNA reads TGCGCCAGCAGCCAGGCAGGACTAGCGGGGGGCTTGGGTGAGCAGTTCTTC.

This clonotype was found a few times. The chain carries TRBV6-5 and TRBJ2-1; TRBD1 agrees at 7 bases. The CDR3 is 14 residues long. CDR1 is MNHEY, CDR2 SVGAGI, per germline. V lost 5 bases and J lost 7; bases outside the gene matches: 8. In DNA, the CDR3 is TGTGCCAGCAGTAGCTCAGGGGGATGGAATGAGCAGTTCTTC. Translating it yields CASSSSGGWNEQFF.

This clonotype occurred many times. The V gene is TRBV7-8, the J gene TRBJ2-2, with D possibly TRBD1 on 6 matching bases. Trimming pared 2 bases from V and 7 bases from J, leaving 14 bases between. The CDR3 sequence is 15 residues long. Germline V lookup: CDR1 SGHVS, CDR2 FQNEAQ. The CDR3 DNA is TGTGCCAGCAGCTTAATATACAGGGTGTTCGGGGAGCTGTTTTTT. The encoded protein is CASSLIYRVFGELFF.

This clonotype was seen many times. The rearrangement links TRBV7-2 to TRBJ2-7; 8 bases fit TRBD1. The germline CDR1 and CDR2 sequences are SGHTA and FQGNSA. This CDR3 is built from 14 residues. V was pared by 4 bases and J by 3 bases, with 5 bases of the junction left unmatched. CDR3 loop: CASSWTGPLYEQYF. CDR3 bases: TGTGCCAGCAGCTGGACAGGGCCCCTCTACGAGCAGTACTTC.

V and J are TRBV7-9 and TRBJ2-3; D is uncertain. Trimming pared 4 bases from V and 0 bases from J, leaving 11 bases between. The CDR3 has 15 amino acids. Germline V gives CDR1 SEHNR, CDR2 FQNEAQ (reference sequence). The CDR3 DNA follows: TGTGCCAGCAGCTCTTACACCCATAGCACAGATACGCAGTATTTT. It yields the protein CASSSYTHSTDTQYF.

This clonotype was seen repeatedly, ten times or more. For the CDR3, the DNA is TGTGCCAGCAGTTTCCCGGGACAGAGTCTCAATGAGCAGTTCTTC. This gives the protein CASSFPGQSLNEQFF. The V and J genes are TRBV12-3 or TRBV12-4 and TRBJ2-1; 7 nucleotides align to TRBD1. Trimming at V came to 3 bases and at J to 6 bases, leaving 8 bases not matched to a gene. The CDR3 length is 15 residues.

Here the CDR3 reads CAIRAGGPNTEAFF. In DNA form, the CDR3 reads TGTGCCATCAGGGCAGGGGGCCCGAACACTGAAGCTTTCTTT. This chain joins TRBV10-3 and TRBJ1-1; 8 bases are a match to TRBD1. Trimming cost V 6 bases and J 1 base; bases outside gene matches: 4. The length of the CDR3 is 14 residues. The germline V gene has CDR1 ENHRY and CDR2 SYGVKD.

This clonotype has a count of ten or more. This rearrangement joins TRBV28 to TRBJ1-6; D is possibly TRBD1 (6 bases). Between the trimmed V and J ends, which lost 6 bases and 4 bases, there was a span of 10 bases. Looked up from germline, CDR1 is MDHEN and CDR2 is SYDVKM. This CDR3 spans 14 amino acids. The CDR3 region is CASSNRAYNSPLHF. The DNA for the CDR3 is TGTGCCAGCAGCAACAGGGCATATAATTCACCCCTCCACTTT.

The J gene is TRBJ2-5, the V gene TRBV7-4; D is ambiguous. The ends were cut back, 2 bases at V and 4 bases at J, with 8 bases in the middle. CDR1 and CDR2 from the germline V gene are SGHVT and SQSDAQ. This CDR3 contains 13 residues. CDR3 sequence: CASSLSSRETQYF. The CDR3 DNA is TGTGCCAGCAGCTTATCCAGCCGAGAGACCCAGTACTTC.

The DNA of the CDR3 is TGTGCCAGCAGTGAAGAGGTTACTGGAAACACCATATATTTT. Residues: CASSEEVTGNTIYF. V and J are TRBV2 and TRBJ1-3; D gene ambiguous. Germline CDR1 is SNHLY and CDR2 is FYNNEI. V gave up 1 base and J gave up 2 bases, with 6 bases separating them. CDR3 length: 14 residues.

This chain connects TRBV28 to TRBJ2-7, with D unclear. The CDR3 covers 13 residues. The V end lost 3 bases, the J end lost 1 base, and 7 bases lay between the germline ends. Germline loops: CDR1 MDHEN, CDR2 SYDVKM. In DNA form, the CDR3 reads TGTGCCAGCAGTTTGTTGGGATCCTACGAGCAGTACGTC. This codes for CASSLLGSYEQYV.

This clonotype was observed a few times. The chain couples TRBV7-9 to TRBJ1-2, with D unresolved. This CDR3 is built from 13 residues. Germline V lookup: CDR1 SEHNR, CDR2 FQNEAQ (reference sequence). With 4 bases removed from V and 4 bases from J, the gap between germline ends came to 10 bases. The DNA of the CDR3 is TGTGCCAGCAGCTCTCAAATCAGCTATGGCTACACCTTC. This gives the protein CASSSQISYGYTF.

Comments on this clonotype: The germline gene is not matched at one end of the junction; a read error may be the cause. This sequence joins TRBV19 and TRBJ2-2; D not resolved. Germline V gene sequence: CDR1 LNHDA, CDR2 SQIVND (reference sequence). The CDR3 is 12 amino acids. As DNA, the CDR3 is TGTACCAGTAGTATAGGAGCCGGTGAGCTGTTTTTT. Its translation: CTSSIGAGELFF.

The chain employs TRBV20-1 and TRBJ1-5; D is possibly TRBD1 (6 bases). Germline V CDR1 and CDR2: DFQATT, SNEGSKA (reference sequence). The CDR3 is 15 amino acids. V lost 0 bases and J 5 bases, leaving 14 bases between the germline ends. This chain's CDR3 is CSARDLLGGDQPQHF. The CDR3 nucleotides read TGCAGTGCTAGAGATCTGTTGGGGGGCGATCAGCCCCAGCATTTT.

This clonotype was counted only a few times. The chain combines TRBV4-1 with TRBJ2-2; 9 nucleotides align to TRBD2. With V trimmed by 4 bases and J by 2 bases, 23 bases remained unmatched. Germline V gene data show CDR1 as MGHRA and CDR2 as YSYEKL. This CDR3 region has 22 residues. CDR3 region: CASSLPTRTSETSVVNTGELFF. The CDR3, as DNA: TGCGCCAGCAGCCTCCCGACCAGGACTAGCGAGACCTCCGTCGTAAACACCGGGGAGCTGTTTTTT.

CDR3 coding DNA: TGCAGTGCTAGGGAGACAGACCCCCGGTATGGCTACACCTTC. It specifies CSARETDPRYGYTF. The chain has TRBV20-1 and TRBJ1-2, with a possible D match to TRBD1 (5 bases). Trimming removed 3 bases from V and 5 bases from J, with 16 bases in between. This CDR3 is built from 14 residues. Germline V gene sequence: CDR1 DFQATT, CDR2 SNEGSKA (reference sequence).

V and J are TRBV7-9 and TRBJ2-5; perhaps TRBD1 as D (6 bases). V dropped 1 base and J dropped 2 bases, with 11 bases sitting between them. Germline lookup yields CDR1 SEHNR and CDR2 FQNEAQ (reference sequence). The CDR3 runs to 15 residues. The CDR3 spells CASSLVWDTQETQYF. In nucleotides, the CDR3 is TGTGCCAGCAGCTTAGTTTGGGACACTCAAGAGACCCAGTACTTC.

The chain recombines TRBV10-2 with TRBJ2-5, with 7 bases identical to TRBD2. The CDR3 sequence is 14 residues long. CDR1 and CDR2 (germline): WSHSY, SAAADI. V lost 4 bases and J lost 0; bases outside the gene matches: 2. The CDR3 DNA reads as TGCGCCAGCAGTGTGGGGGGGTACCAAGAGACCCAGTACTTC. Amino acid sequence: CASSVGGYQETQYF.

This clonotype has only a few counts. This chain links TRBV4-3 with TRBJ1-2; a possible D gene is TRBD1 (5 bases). CDR3 length: 15 amino acids. Between the trimmed V and J ends, which lost 0 bases and 7 bases, there was a span of 15 bases. From germline, CDR1 is LGHNA and CDR2 YSLEER. The CDR3 is CASSQEGGYGIGYTF. CDR3 sequence (DNA): TGCGCCAGCAGCCAAGAGGGGGGATACGGAATTGGCTACACCTTC.

This clonotype has a handful of counts. The chain recombines TRBV4-1 with TRBJ1-5; D might be TRBD1 (6 bases). The germline V gene encodes CDR1 MGHRA and CDR2 YSYEKL. V was cut by 3 bases and J by 2 bases, with 14 bases left in between. The CDR3 is 16 amino acids. CDR3 amino acids: CASSQEGGQGNQPQHF. The CDR3, as DNA: TGCGCCAGCAGCCAGGAAGGGGGGCAGGGCAATCAGCCCCAGCATTTT.

The chain joins TRBV5-1 to TRBJ1-2, with a weak D call TRBD1 (5 bases). Trimming stripped 4 bases from V and 5 bases from J, with 15 bases between. The germline V gene encodes CDR1 SGHRS and CDR2 YFSETQ. The CDR3 extends over 14 amino acids. CDR3 nucleotides: TGCGCCAGCAGCCCCAGGGACCAGGCGTATGGCTACACCTTC. This codes for CASSPRDQAYGYTF.

The chain uses TRBV9 and TRBJ1-2; D is uncertain. The germline V gene has CDR1 SGDLS and CDR2 YYNGEE. V was shortened by 4 bases and J by 6 bases, with 7 bases between the two germline ends. The CDR3 runs to 11 residues. CDR3 in amino acids: CASSSRNGYTF. Written as DNA, the CDR3 is TGTGCCAGCAGCTCCCGAAATGGCTACACCTTC.